The 15 T cell receptor beta chains in this list originate from one sample, sequenced in a study of blood T cell repertoires in COVID-19. This table comes from immunoSEQ multiplex PCR, and its TCRdb copy is limited to in-frame clones, with some not included. The sample has roughly 200,000 clones, approximately 88% seen once. Sequenced input: peripheral blood. The receptors come from a man aged 40-55 years with acute or convalescent COVID-19.

The chain couples TRBV18 to TRBJ1-1, with a weak D call TRBD1 (6 bases). The germline CDR1 and CDR2 sequences are KGHSH and LQKENI. This CDR3 has 16 residues. Trimming took off 3 bases at V and 0 bases at J, with 14 bases between the two ends. CDR3 region: CASSPLQGPMNTEAFF. The CDR3 region has the DNA TGTGCCAGCTCACCGTTACAGGGACCCATGAACACTGAAGCTTTCTTT.

The CDR3 DNA follows: TGTGCCAGGGCCGGGAGATTGAACACTGAAGCTTTCTTT. The encoded protein is CARAGRLNTEAFF. The chain uses TRBV27 and TRBJ1-1; D not resolved. Germline V gene lookup returns CDR1 MNHEY and CDR2 SMNVEV (reference sequence). The CDR3 consists of 13 residues. V gave up 9 bases and J gave up 0 bases, with 11 bases separating them.

The chain couples TRBV5-1 to TRBJ1-6; 7 positions agree with TRBD1. The CDR3 has 15 residues. V trimming: 7 bases; J trimming: 7 bases; junction bases outside the gene matches: 11. Germline V gene data show CDR1 as SGHRS and CDR2 as YFSETQ. CDR3 region: CASALGTALNSPLHF. CDR3 nucleotides: TGCGCCAGCGCCCTCGGGACAGCCCTAAATTCACCCCTCCACTTT.

The rearrangement joins TRBV18 to TRBJ2-5; no clear D. CDR1 is KGHSH, CDR2 LQKENI, per germline. The ends were cut back, 3 bases at V and 2 bases at J, with 7 bases in the middle. CDR3 length: 13 amino acids. CDR3 in DNA: TGTGCCAGCTCACCGGCAGGACAAGAGACCCAGTACTTC. Translating gives CASSPAGQETQYF.

This clone was picked up one time. The J gene is TRBJ1-2, the V gene TRBV19; possible D gene TRBD1, 6 bases. The germline V gene has CDR1 LNHDA and CDR2 SQIVND (reference sequence). The CDR3 extends over 14 amino acids. Trimming removed 10 bases at V and 6 bases at J, with 21 bases between. This CDR3 reads CATPPPQGWDGYTF. The CDR3 DNA follows: TGTGCCACCCCTCCCCCCCAGGGGTGGGATGGCTACACCTTC.

DNA of the CDR3: TGTGCCAGCAGCTTCCGACAGCAACGCTACTATGGCTACACCTTC. Protein sequence: CASSFRQQRYYGYTF. The chain links TRBV5-6 to TRBJ1-2, with a weak D call TRBD1 (5 bases). Between the trimmed V and J ends, which lost 2 bases and 3 bases, there was a span of 14 bases. The CDR3 length is 15 residues. Germline assignment: CDR1 SGHDT and CDR2 YYEEEE.

The genes are TRBV6-2 or TRBV6-3 and TRBJ2-5; no firm D call. This CDR3 has 15 amino acids. V lost 0 bases to trimming and J lost 0 bases, with 8 bases between them. Germline V gene data show CDR1 as MNHEY and CDR2 as SVGEGT. The CDR3: CASSYSWPHQETQYF. The DNA for the CDR3 is TGTGCCAGCAGTTACTCTTGGCCCCACCAAGAGACCCAGTACTTC.

This chain connects TRBV7-9 to TRBJ1-5; a possible D gene is TRBD1 (6 bases). The V end was cut by 5 bases, the J end by 4 bases, with 9 bases between. The CDR3 has 13 residues. Germline V gene sequence: CDR1 SEHNR, CDR2 FQNEAQ (reference sequence). DNA for the CDR3: TGTGCCAGCAGCCAGGGGCAAAATCAGCCCCAGCATTTT. Its translation is CASSQGQNQPQHF.

The chain joins TRBV6-2 or TRBV6-3 to TRBJ1-5; TRBD1 agrees at 8 bases. Trimming removed 0 bases from V and 5 bases from J; junction bases left unmatched: 12. The CDR3 sequence is 18 residues long. The germline CDR1 and CDR2 sequences are MNHEY and SVGEGT. As DNA, the CDR3 is TGTGCCAGCAGTTACTCGATCAACAGGGGGAGTCGGGATCAGCCCCAGCATTTT. As protein: CASSYSINRGSRDQPQHF.

This clone was detected only a few times. The chain joins TRBV19 to TRBJ2-7, with D unclear. CDR1 and CDR2 (germline): LNHDA, SQIVND (reference sequence). The ends were cut back, 6 bases at V and 2 bases at J, with 11 bases in the middle. The CDR3 is 13 residues long. For the CDR3, the DNA is TGTGCCAGTAGCCTCCGGTTGGCCTACGAGCAGTACTTC. This sequence encodes CASSLRLAYEQYF.

As to this clone: The junction departs from the called germline gene at one end, perhaps through a read error. This specimen includes other DNA sequences encoding the same CDR3. This rearrangement joins TRBV24-1 to TRBJ1-1, with TRBD1 matching over 9 bases. This CDR3 contains 14 residues. CDR1 and CDR2 (germline): KGHDR, SFDVKD. CDR3 residues: CATSDRTGTGLAFF. The CDR3 coding sequence is TGTGCCACTAGTGATAGAACCGGGACAGGGTTAGCTTTCTTT.

This clone was recorded a few times. J is TRBJ1-5 and V is TRBV3-1 (or the pseudogene TRBV3-2); 8 positions match TRBD1. The CDR3 is made up of 14 amino acids. Germline CDR1 LGHDT, CDR2 YNNKEL (reference sequence). V shed 6 bases and J 6 bases; nucleotides not matched to a gene: 7. The CDR3 sequence: CASSPQGESQPQHF. CDR3 sequence (DNA): TGTGCCAGCAGTCCACAGGGGGAAAGTCAGCCCCAGCATTTT.

This chain uses TRBV7-9 with TRBJ2-5, with 11 bases that match TRBD2. This CDR3 region has 17 residues. V trimming: 1 base; J trimming: 5 bases; junction bases outside the gene matches: 9. CDR1 SEHNR and CDR2 FQNEAQ come from the germline V gene (reference sequence). The CDR3 loop is CASSLELAGASGETQYF. CDR3 nucleotides: TGTGCCAGCAGCTTAGAACTAGCGGGGGCGAGTGGCGAGACCCAGTACTTC.

This chain joins TRBV25-1 and TRBJ1-1; D is undetermined. This CDR3 contains 11 residues. Germline CDR1 and CDR2: MGHDK and SYGVNS. V gave up 6 bases and J gave up 1 base, with 3 bases separating them. CDR3 nucleotides: TGTGCCAGCAGCCAGAACACTGAAGCTTTCTTT. Translating gives CASSQNTEAFF.

This clone was counted a single time. The chain is built from TRBV7-3 and TRBJ2-1, with D possibly matching TRBD2 (5 bases). V lost 1 base, J lost 4 bases, and 11 bases lay in between. This CDR3 has 15 amino acids. Germline V gene lookup returns CDR1 SGHTA and CDR2 FQGTGA. The CDR3 DNA reads as TGTGCCAGCAGCTTAAATCCGGGATATTACAATGAGCAGTTCTTC. This codes for CASSLNPGYYNEQFF.